This TCR beta chain comes out of a study of metastatic and nonmetastatic thyroid tumors. Study-wide background: Both malignant and benign thyroid patients supplied peripheral blood and tumor or nodule tissue samples, across which the repertoires of these patients were then compared.

Through MiXCR, TCRdb re-clonotyped the PCR reads. Counted here are 20,000 to 25,000 clones, over 20% occurring once; the ten biggest clones make up roughly 28%. This CDR3 contains 14 residues. V was pared by 1 base and J by 1 base, with 7 bases between. The V gene's germline CDR1 is SGHAT and CDR2 FQNNGV. No treatment of any kind had been given to any patient before thyroid surgery. This clone was seen many times. Sequences were obtained from blood. The chain uses TRBV11-2 and TRBJ2-5, with D unclear. The receptor was derived from a female donor with papillary thyroid cancer or a benign thyroid nodule (not recorded which). Some clones in this sample may be carry-over from other donors' samples. Here the CDR3 reads CASSLGQIQETQYF. As DNA, the CDR3 is TGTGCCAGCAGCTTAGGACAAATCCAAGAGACCCAGTACTTC.